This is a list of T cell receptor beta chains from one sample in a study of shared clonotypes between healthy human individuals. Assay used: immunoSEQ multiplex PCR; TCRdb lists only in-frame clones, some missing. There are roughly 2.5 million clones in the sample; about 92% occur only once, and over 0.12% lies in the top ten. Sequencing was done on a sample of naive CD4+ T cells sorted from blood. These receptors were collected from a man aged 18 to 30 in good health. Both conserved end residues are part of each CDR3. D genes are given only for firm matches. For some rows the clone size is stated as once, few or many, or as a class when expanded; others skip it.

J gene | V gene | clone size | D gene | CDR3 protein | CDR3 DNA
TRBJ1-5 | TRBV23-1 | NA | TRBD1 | CASSQSDRGDQPQHF | TGCGCCAGCAGTCAATCCGACAGGGGAGATCAGCCCCAGCATTTT
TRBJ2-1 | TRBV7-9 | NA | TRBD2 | CASSPPGLAPYNEQFF | TGTGCCAGCAGCCCACCGGGACTAGCGCCTTACAATGAGCAGTTCTTC
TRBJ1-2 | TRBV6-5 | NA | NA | CASSYRGRGSYGYTF | TGTGCCAGCAGTTACCGCGGCAGGGGAAGTTATGGCTACACCTTC
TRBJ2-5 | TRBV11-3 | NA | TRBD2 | CASSLLAGEGETQYF | TGTGCCAGCAGCTTACTTGCGGGGGAAGGAGAGACCCAGTACTTC
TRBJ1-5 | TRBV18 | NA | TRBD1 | CASSQGTGSNQPQHF | TGTGCCAGCTCACAAGGGACAGGGAGTAATCAGCCCCAGCATTTT
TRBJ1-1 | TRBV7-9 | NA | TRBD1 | CASGSGAGTVNTEAFF | TGTGCCAGCGGATCGGGGGCCGGGACAGTAAACACTGAAGCTTTCTTT
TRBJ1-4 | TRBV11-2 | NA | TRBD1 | CASSSGQGKTNEKLFF | TGTGCCAGCAGCTCAGGACAGGGGAAGACTAATGAAAAACTGTTTTTT
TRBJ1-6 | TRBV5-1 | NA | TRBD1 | CASSGTGINSPLHF | TGCGCCAGCAGCGGGACAGGGATTAATTCACCCCTCCACTTT
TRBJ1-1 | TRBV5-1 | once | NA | CASSFSSANTEAFF | TGCGCCAGCAGCTTTTCGAGTGCGAACACTGAAGCTTTCTTT
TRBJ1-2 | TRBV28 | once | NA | CASREPVNYGYTF | TGTGCCAGCAGGGAACCAGTAAACTATGGCTACACCTTC
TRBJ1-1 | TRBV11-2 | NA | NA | CASSLMVGSTEAFF | TGTGCCAGCAGCTTAATGGTGGGGTCCACTGAAGCTTTCTTT
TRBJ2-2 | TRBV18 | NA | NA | CASSPRAGANTGELFF | TGTGCCAGCTCACCACGGGCAGGGGCGAACACCGGGGAGCTGTTTTTT
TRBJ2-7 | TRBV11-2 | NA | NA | CASSSPGASAYEQYF | TGTGCCAGCAGCTCACCCGGAGCTAGCGCCTACGAGCAGTACTTC
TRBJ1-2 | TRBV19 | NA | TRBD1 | CASSTPFDRAYGYTF | TGTGCCAGTAGTACTCCCTTCGACAGGGCCTATGGCTACACCTTC
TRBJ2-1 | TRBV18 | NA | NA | CASSPGQGISYNEQFF | TGTGCCAGCTCACCGGGGCAGGGAATCTCTTACAATGAGCAGTTCTTC
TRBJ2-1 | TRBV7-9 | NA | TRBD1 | CASSYPGTGTEQFF | TGTGCCAGCAGCTACCCCGGGACAGGGACTGAGCAGTTCTTC
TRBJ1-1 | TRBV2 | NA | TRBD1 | CASRKGGQGNAEAFF | TGTGCCAGCAGGAAGGGGGGACAGGGTAACGCTGAAGCTTTCTTT
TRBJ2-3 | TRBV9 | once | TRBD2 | CASSSSSGGPDTQYF | TGTGCCAGCAGCTCCTCTAGCGGGGGGCCGGATACGCAGTATTTT
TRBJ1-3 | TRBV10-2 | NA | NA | CASSDIGFTGNTIYF | TGCGCCAGCAGTGACATAGGGTTCACTGGAAACACCATATATTTT
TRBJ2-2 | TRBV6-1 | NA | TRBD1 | CASSGRTGANTGELFF | TGTGCCAGCAGTGGACGGACAGGCGCGAACACCGGGGAGCTGTTTTTT
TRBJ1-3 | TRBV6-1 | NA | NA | CASSDRGTGNTIYF | TGTGCCAGCAGTGATCGAGGGACTGGAAACACCATATATTTT
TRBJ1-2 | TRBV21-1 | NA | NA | CASSLRPTYYGYTF | TGTGCCAGCAGCCTCCGACCGACATACTATGGCTACACCTTC
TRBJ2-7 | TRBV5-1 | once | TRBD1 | CASSTGTGGVEQYF | TGCGCCAGCAGCACCGGGACAGGGGGTGTCGAGCAGTACTTC
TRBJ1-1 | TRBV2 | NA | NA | CASSGGVEAFF | TGTGCCAGCAGTGGGGGGGTTGAAGCTTTCTTT
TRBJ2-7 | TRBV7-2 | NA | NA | CASSLSEGSYEQYF | TGTGCCAGCAGCTTAAGCGAGGGTAGTTACGAGCAGTACTTC
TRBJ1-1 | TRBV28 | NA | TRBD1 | CASSGQGQLNTEAFF | TGTGCCAGCAGCGGTCAGGGACAGTTGAACACTGAAGCTTTCTTT
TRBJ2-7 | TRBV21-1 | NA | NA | CASSKARGYEQYF | TGTGCCAGCAGCAAAGCGCGGGGATACGAGCAGTACTTC